The rows below give T cell receptor beta chains drawn from one sample of a study of blood T cell repertoires in COVID-19. Data came from immunoSEQ multiplex PCR; TCRdb stores just in-frame clones and leaves some out. The sample gives roughly 100,000 clones, around 80% of which show up once; more than 20% is in the top ten. Input material: peripheral blood. The receptors were gathered from a man between 65 and 85 years old with active or convalescent COVID-19. The CDR3 runs from the conserved cysteine through the conserved F or W.

cdr3_aa	cdr3_length	v_call	j_call
CASSLHSGANVLTF	14	TRBV7-3	TRBJ2-6
CASNGGSYNEQFF	13	TRBV9	TRBJ2-1
CAWSPTGDQPQHF	13	TRBV30	TRBJ1-5
CASSTLAGVETQYF	14	TRBV6-6	TRBJ2-5
CASSLDRVGGYTF	13	TRBV5-6	TRBJ1-2
CASGLGLLGRATQYF	15	TRBV12-5	TRBJ2-3
CATRQRYQETQYF	13	TRBV6-5	TRBJ2-5
CASNYGNTGELFF	13	TRBV12-3/TRBV12-4	TRBJ2-2
CASSFQGRGYTF	12	TRBV5-5	TRBJ1-2
CASNGDRVQPQHF	13	TRBV6-5	TRBJ1-5
CASSAQLAGGLYEQYF	16	TRBV9	TRBJ2-7
CATSDSLGNEKLFF	14	TRBV24-1	TRBJ1-4
CASLDRGGADTQYF	14	TRBV28	TRBJ2-3
CASSKVLGWGQAVAEAFF	18	TRBV21-1	TRBJ1-1
CASGGRETQYF	11	TRBV28	TRBJ2-5
CAIRDPGYYGYTF	13	TRBV10-3	TRBJ1-2
CASSFIPRGQGDEQYF	16	TRBV5-1	TRBJ2-7
CASSFNRETGNTIYF	15	TRBV11-2	TRBJ1-3
CASSLTGELFF	11	TRBV28	TRBJ2-2
CASSVMGAGTEAFF	14	TRBV2	TRBJ1-1
CASGPGQGTNTEAFF	15	TRBV12-5	TRBJ1-1
CASRGGQANYGYTF	14	TRBV2	TRBJ1-2
CASTGRGSTGELFF	14	TRBV6-5	TRBJ2-2
CASSVGAGSLNTEAFF	16	TRBV9	TRBJ1-1
CASSDDSSSYEQYF	14	TRBV2	TRBJ2-7
CASSSRPGQGWNIQYF	16	TRBV5-4	TRBJ2-4
CRVMLRDTQYF	11	TRBV29-1	TRBJ2-3
CASSVEPPGGAFF	13	TRBV2	TRBJ1-1
CAIWTPQNTEAFF	13	TRBV6-5	TRBJ1-1
CASSSGVHNEQFF	13	TRBV28	TRBJ2-1
CASTLQGPQFF	11	TRBV5-1	TRBJ2-1